Presented here are 8 T cell receptor beta chains from one specimen sequenced in a study of T cells in Graves' hyperthyroidism and ophthalmopathy. Amplified TCR beta CDR3 regions came from RNA transcripts. The study used the HTBI primer set for a first-round RT-PCR of the TCR CDR3. Each CDR3 protein gets one entry after TCRdb re-called the multiplex PCR reads with MiXCR. The table lists hundreds of thousands of distinct CDR3 sequences, more than 12% of them singletons. Sequencing was done on a sample of blood. These receptors were obtained from a man aged 50 to 59 with Graves' ophthalmopathy.

This clonotype has ten or more counts. The J gene is TRBJ2-3, the V gene TRBV5-1; the D is unclear. Trimming took off 0 bases at V and 2 bases at J, with 10 bases between the two ends. The length of the CDR3 is 15 residues. Germline V lookup: CDR1 SGHRS, CDR2 YFSETQ. This CDR3 is CASSLAGMSTDTQYF. CDR3 DNA sequence: TGCGCCAGCAGCTTGGCCGGTATGTCCACAGATACGCAGTATTTT. Looking up the rest from reference TRBV5-1 and TRBJ2-3 gives the full variable domain: KAGVTQTPRYLIKTRGQQVTLSCSPISGHRSVSWYQQTPGQGLQFLFEYFSETQRNKGNFPGRFSGRQFSNSRSEMNVSTLELGDSALYLCASSLAGMSTDTQYFGPGTRLTVL.

This clonotype was seen repeatedly, ten times or more. V is TRBV18 and J is TRBJ1-5; D call uncertain. V lost 6 bases and J 5 bases, leaving 2 bases between the germline ends. The CDR3 totals 10 residues. Germline lookup yields CDR1 KGHSH and CDR2 LQKENI. CDR3 DNA sequence: TGTGCCAGCTCCGATCAGCCCCAGCATTTT. Residues: CASSDQPQHF.

There are many counts of this clonotype. The chain links TRBV20-1 to TRBJ1-2; TRBD1 matches 7 bases. Germline loops: CDR1 DFQATT, CDR2 SNEGSKA (reference sequence). This CDR3 is 15 amino acids long. The ends lost 2 bases at V and 8 bases at J; junction bases unmatched: 14. CDR3 in DNA: TGCAGTGCTAGACTCCGGGAGGGGGCACTATCGGGCTACACCTTC. It codes for CSARLREGALSGYTF.

Note on this clonotype: A much more abundant neighbour one base away suggests this may be a read error. This chain links TRBV12-3 or TRBV12-4 with TRBJ2-7; 8 bases fit TRBD1. Losses at the gene ends were 6 bases for V and 5 bases for J; bases not matched to a gene: 12. The CDR3 covers 15 residues. CDR3 sequence: CASRGAVTGVHEQYF. CDR3 DNA: TGTGCCAGCAGGGGGGCCGTGACAGGGGTCCACGAGCAGTACTTC.

This clonotype was found many times. The rearrangement joins TRBV29-1 to TRBJ1-1; D is unresolved. The CDR3 runs 10 residues. CDR1 and CDR2 (germline): SQVTM, ANQGSEA. With 4 bases removed from V and 8 bases from J, the gap between germline ends came to 8 bases. The CDR3 bases are TGCAGCGTTGGCCCCAGAGAAGCTTTCTTT. Protein sequence: CSVGPREAFF.

This clonotype was seen at least ten times. CDR3 DNA sequence: TGTGCCAGCAGCCAATATGCGGGAGCGGCGACCCAGTACTTC. Amino acids: CASSQYAGAATQYF. The chain recombines TRBV14 with TRBJ2-5, with 7 bases identical to TRBD2. This CDR3 contains 14 residues. Germline V gives CDR1 SGHDN, CDR2 FVKESK. V lost 2 bases to trimming and J lost 7 bases; unmatched junction nucleotides: 7.

This chain uses TRBV6-1 with TRBJ2-7; 14 bases fit TRBD2. The V gene end was trimmed by 5 bases and the J gene end by 0 bases; junction bases not matched to a gene: 12. CDR1 and CDR2 from the germline V gene are MNHNS and SASEGT. This CDR3 has 19 amino acids. The CDR3: CASSPLPGLAGESSYEQYF. As DNA, the CDR3 is TGTGCCAGCAGTCCTCTTCCGGGACTAGCGGGAGAAAGCTCCTACGAGCAGTACTTC.

This clonotype showed up many times. V usage is TRBV7-2 and J usage is TRBJ2-3; D call uncertain. The CDR3 is made up of 13 amino acids. Germline loops: CDR1 SGHTA, CDR2 FQGNSA. V dropped 6 bases and J dropped 7 bases, with 14 bases sitting between them. CDR3 nucleotides: TGTGCCAGCAGTTCGTCGAGAGCAAATACGCAGTATTTT. Translated: CASSSSRANTQYF.